This entry is about one T cell receptor (beta chain). This clone appeared a single time. Its antigen remains undetermined. There are no base qualities to consult, and no much larger clone falls within one base. Including cysteine and phenylalanine, the CDR3 has 15 amino acids. CDR3 DNA is the only sequence kept; it has 45 bases, read in frame from the first base. These data come from a study of blood T cell repertoires in COVID-19 (dated by TCRdb to 2020 to 2021). As for the study more broadly: Samples from collaborators originated in the United States, Italy and Spain and spanned both the acute and convalescent phases of COVID-19. The samples were drawn from the first 160 participants of the ongoing ImmuneRACE study and from more than 1,000 subjects provided by 6 global collaborators. A de-identified subject ID, COVID-19 status, age in years and sex were almost always included in the sample metadata. The repertoires were released in a freely available public database meant as a resource for research on the immune response to SARS-CoV-2. The prospective study material was composed of cDNA or gDNA derived from T cells, B-cell-depleted T cells, or PBMCs. HLA class I and class II types, where available, came from metadata supplied by the sample provider rather than from assay-based typing. Deeply sampled blood TCRbeta repertoires from subjects exposed to, actively infected with, or recovered from COVID-19 were included in the dataset. The paper as a whole reports these results and caveats: How much clinical and demographic metadata was included differed by source and by participant, and the metadata was provided uncurated.

The collaborating institutions used their own protocols to collect whole blood in K2EDTA tubes. For TCRbeta analysis, collaborator samples were shipped as frozen whole blood, as isolated PBMCs, or as DNA extracted from either sample type. The immunoSEQ Assay, a bias-controlled multiplex PCR, was used to amplify TCRbeta CDR3 regions from genomic DNA. In the paper's pipeline: The number of nucleated cells in each sample was estimated from the amplification of reference gene primers within the assay. To quantify the absolute abundance of each unique TCRbeta CDR3 rearrangement, sequence reads were collapsed and filtered. For each sample, productive Simpson clonality was calculated as the square root of Simpson's diversity index across productive rearrangements. The clones in this table, taken by TCRdb from immuneACCESS, are in-frame only. Not every clone is retained; where verified, under half of the shortfall comes from an unresolved V gene, and the cause of the rest is unknown. The V and J calls and clone size are taken from that table; D and trimming were inferred from the DNA. The sample table lists approximately 25,000 clones, 85% to 90% of them with a count of one. 1.5% to 2% of the sample goes to the ten largest clones.

Sequenced material: peripheral blood. This receptor was obtained from a woman between 55 and 75 years old with active COVID-19. The chain is made from TRBV21-1 and TRBJ1-2; TRBD1, the D gene given by the table, was not confirmed from the DNA. TRBV21-1 is assigned pseudogene status. CDR3 loop: CASSSTGYYDYGYTF. The nucleotide sequence reads as follows: TGTGCCAGCAGCTCTACAGGCTATTACGACTATGGCTACACCTTC.